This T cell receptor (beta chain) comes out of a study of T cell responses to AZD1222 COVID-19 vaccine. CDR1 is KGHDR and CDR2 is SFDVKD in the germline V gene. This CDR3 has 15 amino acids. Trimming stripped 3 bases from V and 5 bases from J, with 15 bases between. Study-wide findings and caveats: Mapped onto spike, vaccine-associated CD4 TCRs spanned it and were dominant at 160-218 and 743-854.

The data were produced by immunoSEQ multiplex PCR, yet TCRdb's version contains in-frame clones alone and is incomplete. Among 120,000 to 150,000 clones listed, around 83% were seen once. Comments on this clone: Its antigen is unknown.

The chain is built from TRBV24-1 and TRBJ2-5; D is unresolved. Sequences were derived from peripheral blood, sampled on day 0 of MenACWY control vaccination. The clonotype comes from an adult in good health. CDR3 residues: CATSDPRSPSETQYF. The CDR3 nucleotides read TGTGCCACCAGTGATCCCCGGTCCCCCAGTGAGACCCAGTACTTC.